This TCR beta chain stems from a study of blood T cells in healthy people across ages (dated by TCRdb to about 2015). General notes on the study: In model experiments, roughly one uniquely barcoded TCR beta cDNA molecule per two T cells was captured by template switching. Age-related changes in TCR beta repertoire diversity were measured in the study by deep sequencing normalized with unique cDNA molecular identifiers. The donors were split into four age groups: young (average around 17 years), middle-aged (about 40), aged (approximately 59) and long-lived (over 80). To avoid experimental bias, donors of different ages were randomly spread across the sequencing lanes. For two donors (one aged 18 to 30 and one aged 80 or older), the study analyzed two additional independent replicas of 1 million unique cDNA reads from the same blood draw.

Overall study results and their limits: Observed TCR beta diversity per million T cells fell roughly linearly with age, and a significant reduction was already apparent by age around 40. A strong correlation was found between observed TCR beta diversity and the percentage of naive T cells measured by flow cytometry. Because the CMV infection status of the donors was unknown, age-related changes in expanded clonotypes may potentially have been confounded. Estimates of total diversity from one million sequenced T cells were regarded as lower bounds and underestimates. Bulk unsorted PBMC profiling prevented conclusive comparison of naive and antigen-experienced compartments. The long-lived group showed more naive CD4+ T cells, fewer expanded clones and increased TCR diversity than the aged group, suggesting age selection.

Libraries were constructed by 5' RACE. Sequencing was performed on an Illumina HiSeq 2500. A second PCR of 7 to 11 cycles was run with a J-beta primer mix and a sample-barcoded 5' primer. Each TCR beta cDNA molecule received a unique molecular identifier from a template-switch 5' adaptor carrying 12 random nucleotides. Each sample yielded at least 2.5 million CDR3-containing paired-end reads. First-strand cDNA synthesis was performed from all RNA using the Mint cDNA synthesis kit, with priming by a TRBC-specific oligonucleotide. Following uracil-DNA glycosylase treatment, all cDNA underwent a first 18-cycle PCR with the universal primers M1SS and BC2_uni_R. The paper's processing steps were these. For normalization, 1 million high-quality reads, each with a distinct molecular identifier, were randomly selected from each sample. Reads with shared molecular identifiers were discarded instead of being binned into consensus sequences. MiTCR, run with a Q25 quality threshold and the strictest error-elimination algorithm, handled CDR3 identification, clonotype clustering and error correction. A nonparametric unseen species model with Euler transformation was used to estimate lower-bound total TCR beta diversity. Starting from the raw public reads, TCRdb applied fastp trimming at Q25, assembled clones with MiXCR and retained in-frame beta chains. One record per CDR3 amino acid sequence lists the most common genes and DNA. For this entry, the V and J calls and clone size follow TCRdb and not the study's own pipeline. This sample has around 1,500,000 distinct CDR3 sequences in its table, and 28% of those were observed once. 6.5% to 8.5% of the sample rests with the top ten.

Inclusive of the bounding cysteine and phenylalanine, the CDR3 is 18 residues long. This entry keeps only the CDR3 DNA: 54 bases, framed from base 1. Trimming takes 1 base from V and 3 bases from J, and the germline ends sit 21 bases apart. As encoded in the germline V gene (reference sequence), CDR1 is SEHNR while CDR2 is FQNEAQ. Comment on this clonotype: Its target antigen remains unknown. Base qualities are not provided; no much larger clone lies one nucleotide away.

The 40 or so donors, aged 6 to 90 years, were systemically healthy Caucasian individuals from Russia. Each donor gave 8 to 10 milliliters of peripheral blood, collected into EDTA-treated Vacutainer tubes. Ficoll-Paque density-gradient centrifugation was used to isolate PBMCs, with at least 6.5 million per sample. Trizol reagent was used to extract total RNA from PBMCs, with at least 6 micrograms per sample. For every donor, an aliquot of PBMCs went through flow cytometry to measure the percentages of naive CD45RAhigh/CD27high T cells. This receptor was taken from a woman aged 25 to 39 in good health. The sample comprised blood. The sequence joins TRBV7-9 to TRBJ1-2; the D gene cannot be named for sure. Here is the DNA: TGTGCCAGCAGCTTAGGCGGACGGGGAGAGACGGTGGACTATGGCTACACCTTC. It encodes CASSLGGRGETVDYGYTF.